Detailed here is one T cell receptor (beta chain). This clone appeared a single time. Its antigen is unknown. No clone much larger than this one lies a single base away; base qualities are absent. From its cysteine to its phenylalanine, the CDR3 spans 14 amino acids. Only CDR3 DNA is held: 42 bases, read in frame from base 1. The germline V gene gives CDR1 as KGHSH and CDR2 as LQKENI. V is pared back by 0 bases and J by 9 bases, with 15 bases lying between the germline termini. The cohort was made up of roughly 670 healthy bone marrow donors. At the time of sampling, every cohort member was nominally healthy, though immune exposures that went unrecorded were likely present. The donor tested CMV seronegative, placing the donor among the 350 to 400 seronegative members of the cohort. Each donor provided a peripheral blood sample, and peripheral blood mononuclear cells were used for TCR beta sequencing. The Qiagen DNeasy Blood Extraction Kit was used to extract genomic DNA from the blood cell samples.

This sample is drawn from a study of cytomegalovirus exposure and HLA in healthy donors (dated 2017 in TCRdb). Background for the entire study: In an earlier analysis of 550 to 750 of the donors, 250 to 300 Gb of sequence data and 95 million to 130 million unique TCR beta sequences from about 190 million T cells were reported. About 280 gigabases of sequencing data and tens of millions of unique TCR sequences made up an early release that covered approximately 650 HLA-typed donors. Of the 300 to 500 genotyped donors, 70% to 90% were placed in the genetic ancestry cluster associated with self-reported Caucasian donors. The aim of the study was to test whether cataloging public T cell receptors could identify signatures of past pathogen exposure. The study used immunosequencing to profile the T cell repertoires of several hundred subjects and linked those repertoires to cytomegalovirus serostatus. Besides the first cohort of roughly 660 subjects, a separate validation cohort made up of 95 to 150 different subjects was used. To predict cytomegalovirus infection status, the study brought together high-throughput TCR immunosequencing, statistical association of individual TCRs with disease status, and machine learning. In a later analysis, previously published TCR beta repertoires from fewer than 750 donors were re-analyzed and high-resolution HLA genotyping was added so that TCR occurrence patterns could be studied. In the later analysis, no new phenotypic data were used to find candidate immune exposures; instead, reliance was placed on TCR beta sequences and their occurrence across donors. An earlier analysis of 587 of the donors applied high-throughput TCR beta sequencing to assess whether each TCR beta V gene segment acted as functional or pseudogenic. Alongside the repertoire data, information on donor age, sex, ethnicity and CMV serostatus was compiled. Genome-wide SNP genotypes for about 55% of the 666 donors were used in a later genetic analysis, which treated that subset as a discovery cohort. All discovery cohort repertoires had been generated on a single sequencing platform. Both class I and class II loci were covered by HLA typing, at four-digit resolution. The number of typed donors differed by locus: about 620-640 for A, B, C, DRB1 and DQB1; some 540 for DQA1; 606 for DPA1; and roughly 450 for DPB1. Four to six DR-DQ haplotypes were handled as single units for association and clustering, since linkage in the cohort was strong. Across around 400 genotyped donors of the cohort, an average of approximately 240,000 unique TCR beta nucleotide sequences per donor were sequenced, and 15% to 20% of those sequences were non-productive.

Libraries were constructed by the immunoSEQ multiplex PCR assay. A mixture of 60 forward primers for TCR Vbeta segments and 13 reverse primers for TCR Jbeta segments was used in the multiplex PCR. The CDR3 region of rearranged TCR beta genes was amplified from genomic DNA by a multiplex PCR assay. Amplified TCR beta libraries were sequenced as 87-base-pair reads on the Illumina HiSeq System. Per the source publication's procedure: Across the roughly 640 repertoires, a later analysis counted tens of millions of unique TCR beta chains, some 11 million of which were shared by at least two donors. Raw reads were error-corrected and collapsed into unique sequences by a nearest-neighbor algorithm in which closely related sequences were merged to remove PCR and sequencing errors. CDR3 sequences were aligned to IMGT reference sequences to assign V, D and J gene segments. For a sequence to be retained, at least a six-nucleotide match to both a V gene segment and a J gene segment was required. A rearrangement counted as productive if the CDR3 had no stop codons and remained in frame with V and J, and every other rearrangement counted as non-productive. CDR3 was defined according to IMGT convention as the region running from the second conserved V-encoded cysteine to the conserved J-encoded phenylalanine. Sequences without an unambiguous match to a single V gene segment were excluded from the earlier analysis of about 630 of the donors. An earlier analysis of under 750 of the donors called V segments functional above 56.7% productive rearrangements and segregating when the between-donor standard deviation exceeded 5%. A statistical classification framework was built for diagnosing cytomegalovirus status from the catalog of TCR beta chain sequences. V and J gene assignment, in a later analysis, came from comparing TCR nucleotide sequences with IMGT/GENE-DB human TR gene sequences. In a later analysis, CDR3 sequences and most-parsimonious VDJ recombination scenarios were assigned using the TCRdist pipeline. In a later analysis, each TCR beta chain was defined by its CDR3 amino acid sequence together with its V-gene family, and reads lacking a unique V-gene family were excluded. A later analysis removed roughly 590 highly shared, low-generation-probability nucleotide sequences to deal with suspected cross-contamination and a sequencing artifact. A later analysis calculated a clonal expansion index for each public chain from normalized within-repertoire ranks of inferred template counts. A later analysis computed generation probabilities with a VDJ recombination model fitted to out-of-frame rearrangements, and checked the results against IGoR. Hypergeometric tests were used in a later analysis to score TCR-TCR, TCR-HLA and TCR-CMV co-occurrence, with a repertoire-size bias correction applied to the TCR pairs. False discovery rates were estimated in a later analysis by permuting HLA or CMV assignments 20 times. In a later analysis, co-occurring TCRs were grouped using DBSCAN, with TCRdist sequence similarity added in when clustering inside HLA-allele-positive subsets. Repertoires with fewer than 30,000 or more than 120,000 public chains, plus five repertoires with anomalous nucleotide sharing, were excluded from co-occurrence clustering. The table was pulled from immuneACCESS by TCRdb, which kept in-frame rearrangements only. Such tables lose some clones; where checked, under half of the loss comes from unresolved V genes, and the rest has no known cause. The V and J calls and the clone size are those of that table, but D and trimming were determined from the DNA. This sample has around 63,000 clones in its table, and 80% to 90% of those were observed once. The ten largest clonotypes hold 2.5% to 3% of the sample.

Overall study results and their limits: Because counts were too low, about 18 rarely observed V segments, including chromosome 9 orphons, were excluded from the earlier analysis of around 640 of the donors. Most CMV-associated TCR beta chains appeared to be HLA-restricted in a later analysis, and the HLA associations seemed to be driven largely by CMV exposure. Roughly uniform sequencing depth across donors was assumed in presence/absence analyses, although this assumption may not hold. The authors suggested that the approach could potentially be generalized to other disease states and immunological phenotypes. This cohort had only TCR beta chains sequenced, and the lack of alpha or paired-chain data limited which features could be detected. Assigning TCR associations to individual alleles was difficult when HLA alleles, especially DR and DQ, strongly co-occurred. In an earlier analysis of around 500 of the donors, most TCR beta V segments appeared in productive rearrangements about 87% or about 30% of the time, broadly matching IMGT annotations. A total of roughly 160 TCR beta chains were listed by the study as associated with cytomegalovirus. A further reported finding was that TCR beta sequences accurately predicted the HLA-A and HLA-B alleles for most subjects in the first cohort. Most TCR sequences were observed very rarely across donors, whereas some public TCRs were present in many individuals. In vitro tests confirmed that a few of the cytomegalovirus-associated TCR beta chains recognize cytomegalovirus antigens. In a later analysis, TCR association rates were found to vary across HLA loci, with the most associated TCRs seen for DRB1 alleles and the fewest for HLA-C alleles. Several of the top co-occurrence clusters appeared to be linked to parvovirus B19, influenza, CMV and Epstein-Barr virus, according to a later analysis. A group of highly shared sequence variants was considered likely to be a technical artifact of the sequencing pipeline. Immune exposure information for the cohort was limited to CMV serostatus. A later genetic analysis reported fewer N-insertions in productive TCRs among donors in an Asian-associated ancestry cluster than the roughly 620-donor mean. In a later genetic analysis, a missense DCLRE1C variant was associated with V-gene and J-gene trimming of TCR beta chains, and the association was replicated in an independent cohort. Correlated functional status among segregating V segments might be attributable to linkage disequilibrium, but an unknown experimental factor could not be ruled out. The classifier was reported to diagnose cytomegalovirus status with high specificity and sensitivity in both the original and validation cohorts. In a later analysis, HLA-associated TCR beta chains showed more clonal expansion and lower generation probabilities than non-associated chains that were equally common. HLA typing was unavailable for some donors at each locus, so association tests used only the typed subset. In a later analysis, over 15,000 TCR beta sequences were associated with specific HLA alleles at a false discovery rate of 0.05. The 87-base-pair reads could not distinguish some IMGT-functional V segments, including TRBV6-2 and TRBV6-3, so those segments were excluded.

The chain is assembled from TRBV18 and TRBJ2-7; the best D guess is TRBD1, with 6 bases matching. The sequencing sample was made of PBMCs. This TCR was sampled from a young woman in good health and CMV-seronegative. At the DNA level, the sequence is TGTGCCAGCTCACCACCGTCAGGGGTAAGAGGGCAGTACTTC. Its coded protein is CASSPPSGVRGQYF.